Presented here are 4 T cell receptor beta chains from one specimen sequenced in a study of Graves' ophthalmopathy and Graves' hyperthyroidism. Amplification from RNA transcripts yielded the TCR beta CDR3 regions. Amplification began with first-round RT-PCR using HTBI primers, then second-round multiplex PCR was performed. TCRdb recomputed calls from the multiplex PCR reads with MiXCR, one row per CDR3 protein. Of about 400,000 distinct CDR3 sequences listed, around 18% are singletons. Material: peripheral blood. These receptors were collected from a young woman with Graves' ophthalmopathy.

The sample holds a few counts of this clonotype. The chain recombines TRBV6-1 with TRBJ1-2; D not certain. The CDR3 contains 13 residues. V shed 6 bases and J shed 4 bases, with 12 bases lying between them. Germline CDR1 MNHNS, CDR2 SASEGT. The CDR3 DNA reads TGTGCCAGCAGGCAGCAGGACCTCTATGGCTACACCTTC. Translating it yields CASRQQDLYGYTF.

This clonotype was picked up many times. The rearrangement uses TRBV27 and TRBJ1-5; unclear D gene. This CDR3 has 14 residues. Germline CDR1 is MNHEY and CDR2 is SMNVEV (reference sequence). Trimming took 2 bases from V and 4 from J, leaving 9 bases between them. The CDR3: CASSLRGLNQPQHF. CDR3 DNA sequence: TGTGCCAGCAGTTTACGGGGTTTGAATCAGCCCCAGCATTTT.

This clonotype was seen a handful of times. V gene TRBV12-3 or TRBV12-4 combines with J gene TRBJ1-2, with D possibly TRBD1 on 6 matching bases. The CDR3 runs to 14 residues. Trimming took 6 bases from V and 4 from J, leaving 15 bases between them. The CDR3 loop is CASSRDRTFYGYTF. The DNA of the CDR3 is TGTGCCAGCAGCCGCGACAGGACATTCTATGGCTACACCTTC.

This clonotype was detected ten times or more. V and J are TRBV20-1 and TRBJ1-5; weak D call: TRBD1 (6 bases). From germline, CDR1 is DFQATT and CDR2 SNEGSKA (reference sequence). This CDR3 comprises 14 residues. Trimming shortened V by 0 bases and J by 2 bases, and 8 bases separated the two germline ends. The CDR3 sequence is CSAREGARNQPQHF. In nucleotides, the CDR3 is TGCAGTGCTAGAGAGGGGGCTCGCAATCAGCCCCAGCATTTT.